Sequencing of this TCR beta chain was carried out in a study of T-cell memory formation after mild COVID-19. Libraries for TCRalpha and TCRbeta carried sample barcodes and unique molecular identifiers via 5'RACE. Each CDR3 protein is one row after TCRdb ran MiXCR on the 5' RACE reads. The sample has 250,000 to 300,000 distinct CDR3 sequences, about 16% seen once. This CDR3 spans 16 amino acids. V was clipped by 0 bases and J by 4 bases; unmatched bases: 2. From germline, CDR1 is SGHRS and CDR2 YFSETQ. Study-level results: CD8+ contracting clones occupied EMRA, while CD4+ ones occupied mainly CM and EM.

A word on this clonotype: What it binds is unknown.

The origin of this receptor is a man between 18 and 29 years old who had mild COVID-19 (a few samples of this study predate the infection). Cell type and time point are not known. The sequencing sample was made of PBMCs or a T cell subset sorted from them (not recorded which). The chain has TRBV5-1 and TRBJ2-3, with 13 positions matching TRBD2. CDR3 sequence reads: CASSLGLAGGSDTQYF. CDR3 DNA: TGCGCCAGCAGCTTGGGACTAGCGGGGGGCTCAGATACGCAGTATTTT.